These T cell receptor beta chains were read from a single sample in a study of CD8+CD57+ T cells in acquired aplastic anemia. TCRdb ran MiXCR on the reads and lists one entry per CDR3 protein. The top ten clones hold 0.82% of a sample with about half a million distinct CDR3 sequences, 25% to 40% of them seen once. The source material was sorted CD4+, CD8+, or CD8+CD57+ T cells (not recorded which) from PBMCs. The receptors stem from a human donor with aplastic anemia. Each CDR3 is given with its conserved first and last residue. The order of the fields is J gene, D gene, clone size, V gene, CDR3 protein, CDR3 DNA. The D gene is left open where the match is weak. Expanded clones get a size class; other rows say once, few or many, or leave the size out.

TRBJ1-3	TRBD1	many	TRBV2	CASKTGQGKNTIYF	TGTGCCAGCAAAACGGGACAGGGTAAAAACACCATATATTTT
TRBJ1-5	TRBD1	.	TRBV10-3	CAIRGQGAYGQPQHF	TGTGCCATCAGGGGACAGGGGGCGTACGGTCAGCCCCAGCATTTT
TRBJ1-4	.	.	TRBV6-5	CASSYGVYEKLFF	TGTGCCAGCAGTTATGGAGTGTATGAAAAACTGTTTTTT
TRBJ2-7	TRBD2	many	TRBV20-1	CSARDPPSGWYF	TGCAGTGCTAGAGATCCCCCTAGCGGCTGGTACTTC
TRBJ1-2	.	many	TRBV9	CASSGGGDLRYGYTF	TGTGCCAGCAGCGGCGGGGGCGATTTACGATATGGCTACACCTTC
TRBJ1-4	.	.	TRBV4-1	CASSQPREKLFF	TGCGCCAGCAGCCAACCCCGGGAAAAACTGTTTTTT
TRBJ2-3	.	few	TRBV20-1	CSARARSTDTQYF	TGCAGTGCTAGGGCCAGAAGCACAGATACGCAGTATTTT
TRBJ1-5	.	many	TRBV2	CASSAYSRNQPQHF	TGTGCCAGCAGCGCCTATTCCCGCAATCAGCCCCAGCATTTT
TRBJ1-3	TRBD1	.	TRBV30	CAWSRPGQTISGNTIYF	TGTGCCTGGAGTCGGCCGGGACAGACCATCTCTGGAAACACCATATATTTT
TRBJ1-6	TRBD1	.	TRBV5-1	CASRYQGGMGSSPLHF	TGCGCCAGCAGGTACCAGGGGGGAATGGGTTCTTCACCCCTCCACTTT
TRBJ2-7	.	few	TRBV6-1	CASVSGGATYEQYF	TGTGCCAGCGTCTCAGGTGGGGCAACCTACGAGCAGTACTTC
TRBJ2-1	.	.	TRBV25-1	CASSRLVLGYEQFF	TGTGCCAGCAGCCGCCTTGTACTGGGCTATGAGCAGTTCTTC
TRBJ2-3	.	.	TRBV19	CASSDSGSTQYF	TGTGCCAGTAGCGACTCAGGGAGTACGCAGTATTTT
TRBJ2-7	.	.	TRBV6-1	CASSELKVTSYEQYF	TGTGCCAGCAGTGAACTAAAGGTGACCTCCTACGAGCAGTACTTC
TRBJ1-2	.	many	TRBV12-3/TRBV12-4	CASFKGGYGYTF	TGTGCCAGTTTTAAGGGAGGCTATGGCTACACCTTC
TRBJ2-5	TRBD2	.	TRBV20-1	CSARPGGRAVETQYF	TGCAGTGCTAGGCCGGGCGGGAGGGCCGTAGAGACCCAGTACTTC
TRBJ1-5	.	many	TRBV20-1	CSATYGAGDQPQHF	TGCAGTGCTACCTATGGGGCCGGGGACCAGCCCCAGCATTTT
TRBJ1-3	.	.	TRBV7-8	CASSPRESGNTIYF	TGTGCCAGCAGCCCTAGAGAGTCTGGAAACACCATATATTTT
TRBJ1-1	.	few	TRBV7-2	CASSSGQLSVAFF	TGTGCCAGCAGCAGCGGACAGCTCTCGGTCGCTTTCTTT
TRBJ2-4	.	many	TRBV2	CASSALFAKNIQYF	TGTGCCAGCAGTGCCCTCTTTGCCAAAAACATTCAGTACTTC
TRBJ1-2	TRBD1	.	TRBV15	CATSRGWTGGTYGYTF	TGTGCCACCAGCAGAGGGTGGACAGGGGGCACCTATGGCTACACCTTC
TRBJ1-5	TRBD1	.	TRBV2	CATVDREGSPQHF	TGTGCCACCGTGGACAGGGAAGGGTCACCCCAGCATTTT
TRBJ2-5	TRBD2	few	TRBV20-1	CSAPYRLAGFQETQYF	TGCAGTGCCCCGTATCGACTAGCGGGGTTCCAGGAGACCCAGTACTTC
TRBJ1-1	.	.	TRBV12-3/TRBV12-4	CASSSARGREPTEAFF	TGTGCCAGCAGTTCAGCCAGAGGCAGGGAACCCACTGAAGCTTTCTTT
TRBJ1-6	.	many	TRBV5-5	CASSLPGFAPLHF	TGTGCCAGCAGCTTGCCCGGGTTCGCACCCCTCCACTTT
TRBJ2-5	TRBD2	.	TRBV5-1	CASQITSAQETQYF	TGCGCCAGTCAAATCACTAGCGCTCAAGAGACCCAGTACTTC
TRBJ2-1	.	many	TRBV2	CASSVMLRDYNEQFF	TGTGCCAGCAGTGTCATGCTCCGGGACTACAATGAGCAGTTCTTC
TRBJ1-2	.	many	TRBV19	CASSITESAGYTF	TGTGCCAGTAGTATTACAGAATCGGCTGGCTACACCTTC
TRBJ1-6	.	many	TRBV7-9	CASSSLENSPLHF	TGTGCCAGCAGCTCACTAGAAAATTCACCCCTCCACTTT
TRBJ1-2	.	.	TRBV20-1	CSARDGAANYGYTF	TGCAGTGCCCGTGACGGGGCCGCTAACTATGGCTACACCTTC
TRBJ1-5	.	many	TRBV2	CASSENRRNQPQHF	TGTGCCAGCAGTGAAAACAGGAGAAATCAGCCCCAGCATTTT
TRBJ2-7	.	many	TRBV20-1	CSAILSRAYEQYF	TGCAGTGCTATCCTCAGTCGGGCCTACGAGCAGTACTTC
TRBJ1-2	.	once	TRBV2	CASLQGRYGYTF	TGTGCCAGCCTCCAGGGCAGGTATGGCTACACCTTC
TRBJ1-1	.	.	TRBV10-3	CAVGIRDTEAFF	TGTGCCGTGGGGATTCGGGACACTGAAGCTTTCTTT
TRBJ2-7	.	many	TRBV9	CAVGAGFKGYEQYF	TGTGCCGTCGGGGCAGGGTTTAAGGGTTACGAGCAGTACTTC
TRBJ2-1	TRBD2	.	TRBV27	CASSYLTSGRGIYEQFF	TGTGCCAGCAGTTACCTGACTAGCGGGAGAGGGATCTATGAGCAGTTCTTC
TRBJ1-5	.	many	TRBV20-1	CSASAGTNQPQHF	TGCAGTGCTAGCGCAGGGACCAATCAGCCCCAGCATTTT
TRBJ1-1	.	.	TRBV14	CASSQATSPPAPAFF	TGTGCCAGCAGCCAGGCTACGAGCCCCCCTGCTCCAGCTTTCTTT
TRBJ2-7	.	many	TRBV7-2	CASSLRRGGAYEQYF	TGTGCCAGCAGCTTAAGGAGGGGCGGTGCCTACGAGCAGTACTTC
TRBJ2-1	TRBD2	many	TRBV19	CASSMGTSGTSEQFF	TGTGCCAGTAGTATGGGGACTAGCGGGACCAGTGAGCAGTTCTTC
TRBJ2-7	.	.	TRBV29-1	CSVGHRERYEQYF	TGCAGCGTTGGCCACAGGGAACGGTACGAGCAGTACTTC
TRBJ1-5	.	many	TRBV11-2	CASSQGVGRGNQPQHF	TGTGCCAGCAGCCAAGGTGTGGGGCGAGGGAATCAGCCCCAGCATTTT
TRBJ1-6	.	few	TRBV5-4	CASSDSRGSYNSPLHF	TGTGCCAGCAGCGACAGCCGGGGTTCGTATAATTCACCCCTCCACTTT
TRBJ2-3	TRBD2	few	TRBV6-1	CASGRVLASTDTQYF	TGTGCCAGCGGGAGGGTTCTAGCAAGCACAGATACGCAGTATTTT
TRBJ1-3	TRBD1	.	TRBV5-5	CASSWDRRGDRIYF	TGTGCCAGCAGCTGGGACAGACGGGGAGACAGGATATATTTT
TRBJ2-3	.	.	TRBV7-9	CASSFGPGTDAQYF	.
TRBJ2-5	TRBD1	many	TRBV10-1	CASSRDRQETQYF	TGCGCCAGCTCCAGGGACAGGCAAGAGACCCAGTACTTC
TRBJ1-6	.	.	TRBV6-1	CASSHPEGSLHF	TGTGCCAGCAGCCACCCTGAGGGGTCCCTCCACTTT
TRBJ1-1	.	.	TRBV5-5	CASSLGVPSRNTEAFF	TGTGCCAGCAGCTTGGGGGTTCCGTCGCGAAACACTGAAGCTTTCTTT
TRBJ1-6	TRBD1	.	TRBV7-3	CASIHSGDRPLTLHF	TGTGCCAGCATCCACTCCGGGGACAGGCCTTTAACCCTCCACTTT
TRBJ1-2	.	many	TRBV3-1	CASSREGRGYGYTF	TGTGCCAGCAGCCGGGAAGGAAGGGGCTATGGCTACACCTTC
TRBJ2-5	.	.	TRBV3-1	CASSRREVQETQYF	TGTGCCAGCAGCCGCAGGGAGGTCCAAGAGACCCAGTACTTC
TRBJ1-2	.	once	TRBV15	CATRDRDGMGGGYTF	TGTGCCACCCGGGATCGAGACGGTATGGGCGGAGGCTACACCTTC
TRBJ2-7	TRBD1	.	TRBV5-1	CASSLGWTGVYEQYF	TGCGCCAGCAGCTTGGGTTGGACAGGGGTCTACGAGCAGTACTTC
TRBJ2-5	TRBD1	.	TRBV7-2	CASSFRDRPFKETQYF	TGTGCCAGCAGCTTTAGGGACAGACCATTTAAAGAGACCCAGTACTTC